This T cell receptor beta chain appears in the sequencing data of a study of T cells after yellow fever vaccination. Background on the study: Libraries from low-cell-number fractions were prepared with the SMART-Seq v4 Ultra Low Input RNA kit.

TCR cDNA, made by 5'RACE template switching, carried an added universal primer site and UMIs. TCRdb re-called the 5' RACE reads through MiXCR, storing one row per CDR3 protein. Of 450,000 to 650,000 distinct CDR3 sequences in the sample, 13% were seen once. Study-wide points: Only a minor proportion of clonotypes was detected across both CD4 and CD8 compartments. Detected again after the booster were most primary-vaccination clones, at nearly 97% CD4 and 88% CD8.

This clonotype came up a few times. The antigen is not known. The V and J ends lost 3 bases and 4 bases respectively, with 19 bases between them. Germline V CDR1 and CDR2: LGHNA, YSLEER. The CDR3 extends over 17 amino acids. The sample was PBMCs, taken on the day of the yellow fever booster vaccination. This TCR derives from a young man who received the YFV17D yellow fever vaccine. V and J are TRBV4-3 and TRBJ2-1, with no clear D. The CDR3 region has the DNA TGCGCCAGCAGCCACATCGCGAGGTTTGTTGGGTACAATGAGCAGTTCTTC. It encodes CASSHIARFVGYNEQFF.